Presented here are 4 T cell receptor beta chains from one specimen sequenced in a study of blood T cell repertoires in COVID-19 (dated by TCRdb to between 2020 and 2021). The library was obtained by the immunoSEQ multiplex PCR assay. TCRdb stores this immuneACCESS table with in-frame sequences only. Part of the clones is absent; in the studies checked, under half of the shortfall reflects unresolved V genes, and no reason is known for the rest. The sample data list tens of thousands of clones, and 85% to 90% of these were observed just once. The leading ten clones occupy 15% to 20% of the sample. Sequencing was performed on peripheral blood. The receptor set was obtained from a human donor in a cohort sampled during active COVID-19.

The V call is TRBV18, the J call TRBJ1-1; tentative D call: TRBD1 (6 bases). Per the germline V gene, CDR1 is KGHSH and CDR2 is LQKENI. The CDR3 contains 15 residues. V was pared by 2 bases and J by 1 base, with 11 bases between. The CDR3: CASSPNQGTNTEAFF. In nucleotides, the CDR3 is TGTGCCAGCTCACCAAACCAGGGGACGAACACTGAAGCTTTCTTT.

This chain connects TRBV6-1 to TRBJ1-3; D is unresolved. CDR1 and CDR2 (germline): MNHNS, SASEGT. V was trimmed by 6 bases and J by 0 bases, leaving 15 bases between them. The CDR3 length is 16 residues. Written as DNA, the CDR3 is TGTGCCAGCAGCGAAAGCGGGTCTTACTCTGGAAACACCATATATTTT. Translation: CASSESGSYSGNTIYF.

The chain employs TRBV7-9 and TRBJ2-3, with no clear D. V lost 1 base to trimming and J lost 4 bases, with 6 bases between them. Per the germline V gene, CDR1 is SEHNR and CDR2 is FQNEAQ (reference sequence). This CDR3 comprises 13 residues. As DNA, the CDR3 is TGTGCCAGCAGCTTAGTTCGAGCAGATACGCAGTATTTT. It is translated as CASSLVRADTQYF.

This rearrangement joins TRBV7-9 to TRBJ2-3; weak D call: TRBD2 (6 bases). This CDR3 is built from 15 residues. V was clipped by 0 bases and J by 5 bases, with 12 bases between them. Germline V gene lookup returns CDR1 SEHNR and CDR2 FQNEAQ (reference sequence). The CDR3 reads CASSLAALAKDTQYF. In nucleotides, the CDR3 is TGTGCCAGCAGCTTAGCGGCCCTAGCGAAAGATACGCAGTATTTT.